The text below deals with one T cell receptor beta chain. Its antigen is currently unknown. The CDR3 has 11 amino acids. The V gene lost 6 bases and the J gene lost 4 bases, with 6 bases spanning the gap. The germline V gene has CDR1 KGHSH and CDR2 LQKENI. This entry comes from a study of cytomegalovirus exposure and HLA in healthy donors. Study conclusions and caveats: A later analysis found common viral pathogens apparently linked to several of the most significant clusters. There was a cluster of highly shared sequence variants that was likely a sequencing artifact.

PCR involved 60 Vbeta and 13 Jbeta primers. Profiled with immunoSEQ multiplex PCR; TCRdb holds only in-frame clones, not every one. The sample contains 75,000 to 100,000 clones, around 77% of which appear only once. There were likely unrecorded immune exposures, though donors were nominally healthy when sampled. The source of this sequence is a young man in good health and CMV-seronegative. This chain joins TRBV18 and TRBJ1-2; D not certain. Sequencing was carried out using PBMCs. The DNA for the CDR3 is TGTGCCAGCTCGAGCCCCTATGGCTACACCTTC. It yields the protein CASSSPYGYTF.